This TCR beta chain derives from a study of cytomegalovirus exposure and HLA in healthy donors. Study-wide background: An early release of data contained 70 million to 95 million unique TCRs, which came from HLA-typed donors. Study-level points and caveats: Confirmation was obtained in vitro that a few CMV-associated chains are specific for CMV antigens. Among TCR beta chains of equal frequency, HLA-associated ones were more clonally expanded in a later analysis. Within the data, a cluster of highly shared sequence variants was likely a sequencing artifact.

This CDR3 spans 15 amino acids. V lost 3 bases, J lost 1 base, and 5 bases stayed unmatched. Germline lookup yields CDR1 SSHAT and CDR2 FNYEAQ (reference sequence). A remark on this clone: Its antigen remains unidentified.

The PCR contained 60 Vbeta and 13 Jbeta primers. Sequencing was performed with immunoSEQ multiplex PCR; in TCRdb, only in-frame clones are kept and a portion is missing. The sample data list 200,000 to 250,000 clones. This receptor was identified in a girl aged 2 to 9 in good health and CMV-seropositive. Sequencing was performed on PBMCs. The chain couples TRBV7-7 to TRBJ2-5, with TRBD1 identical over 7 bases. CDR3 DNA sequence: TGTGCCAGCAGCTTCACCGGGACAGCCCAAGAGACCCAGTACTTC. Translation gives CASSFTGTAQETQYF.